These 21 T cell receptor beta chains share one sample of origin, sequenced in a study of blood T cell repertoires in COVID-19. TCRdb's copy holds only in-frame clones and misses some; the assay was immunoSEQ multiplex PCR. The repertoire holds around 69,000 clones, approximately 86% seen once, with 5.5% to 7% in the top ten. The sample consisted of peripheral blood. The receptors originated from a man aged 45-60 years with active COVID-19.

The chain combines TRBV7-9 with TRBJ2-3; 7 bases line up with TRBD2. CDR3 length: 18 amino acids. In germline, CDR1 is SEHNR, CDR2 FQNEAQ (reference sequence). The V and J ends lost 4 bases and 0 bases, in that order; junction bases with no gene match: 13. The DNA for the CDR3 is TGTGCCAGCAGCTCCCTACGGGGGAGGGTGGGGAGCACAGATACGCAGTATTTT. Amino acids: CASSSLRGRVGSTDTQYF.

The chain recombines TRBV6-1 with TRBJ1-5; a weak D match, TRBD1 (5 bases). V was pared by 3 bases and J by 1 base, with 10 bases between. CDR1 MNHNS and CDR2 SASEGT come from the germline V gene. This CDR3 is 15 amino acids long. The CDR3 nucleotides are TGTGCCAGCAGTGATCGGGGGAGAAGCAATCAGCCCCAGCATTTT. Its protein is CASSDRGRSNQPQHF.

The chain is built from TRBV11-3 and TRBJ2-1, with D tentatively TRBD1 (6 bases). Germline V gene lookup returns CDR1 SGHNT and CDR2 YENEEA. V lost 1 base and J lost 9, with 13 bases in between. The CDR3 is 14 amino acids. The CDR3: CASSLGSSRGEQFF. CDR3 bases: TGTGCCAGCAGCTTAGGTTCCTCCAGGGGTGAGCAGTTCTTC.

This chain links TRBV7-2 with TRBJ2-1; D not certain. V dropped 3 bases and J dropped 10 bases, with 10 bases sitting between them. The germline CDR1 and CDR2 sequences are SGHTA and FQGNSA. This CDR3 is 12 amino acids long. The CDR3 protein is CASSFEVGEQFF. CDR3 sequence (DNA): TGTGCCAGCAGCTTTGAGGTCGGGGAGCAGTTCTTC.

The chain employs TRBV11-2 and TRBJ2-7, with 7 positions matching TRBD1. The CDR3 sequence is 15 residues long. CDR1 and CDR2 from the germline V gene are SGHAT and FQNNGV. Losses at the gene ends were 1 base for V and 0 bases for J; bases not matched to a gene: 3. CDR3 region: CASSLVQGDSYEQYF. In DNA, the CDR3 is TGTGCCAGCAGCTTAGTGCAGGGGGACTCCTACGAGCAGTACTTC.

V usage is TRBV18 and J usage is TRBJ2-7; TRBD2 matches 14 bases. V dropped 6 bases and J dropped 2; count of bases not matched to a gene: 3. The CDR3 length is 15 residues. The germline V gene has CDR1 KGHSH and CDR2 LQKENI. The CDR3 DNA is TGTGCCAGCTCCCAGACTAGCGGGAGGGCCTACGAGCAGTACGTC. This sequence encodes CASSQTSGRAYEQYV.

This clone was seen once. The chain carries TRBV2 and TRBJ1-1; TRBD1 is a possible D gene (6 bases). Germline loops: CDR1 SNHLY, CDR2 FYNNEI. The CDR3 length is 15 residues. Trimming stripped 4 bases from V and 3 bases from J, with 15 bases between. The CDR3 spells CASSGGQRRDTEAFF. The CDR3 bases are TGTGCCAGCAGTGGGGGACAAAGACGTGACACTGAAGCTTTCTTT.

CDR3 protein: CASRAGQGGYGYTF. In DNA form, the CDR3 reads TGTGCATCGCGGGCGGGACAGGGGGGCTATGGCTACACCTTC. V gene TRBV3-1 (or the pseudogene TRBV3-2) combines with J gene TRBJ1-2; 11 bases map to TRBD1. This CDR3 contains 14 residues. Germline loops: CDR1 LGHDT, CDR2 YNNKEL (reference sequence).

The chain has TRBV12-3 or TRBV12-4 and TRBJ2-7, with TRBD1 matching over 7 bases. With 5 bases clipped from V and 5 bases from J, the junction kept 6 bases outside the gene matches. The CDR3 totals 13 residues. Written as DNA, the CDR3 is TGTGCCAGCAGTCCGCACAGGGGAGACGAGCAGTACTTC. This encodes CASSPHRGDEQYF.

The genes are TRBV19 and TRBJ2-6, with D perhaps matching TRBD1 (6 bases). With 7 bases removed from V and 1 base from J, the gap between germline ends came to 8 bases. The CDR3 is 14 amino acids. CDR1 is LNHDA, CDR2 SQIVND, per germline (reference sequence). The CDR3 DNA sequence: TGTGCCAGTACCGACAGGTCTGGGGCCAACGTCCTGACTTTC. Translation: CASTDRSGANVLTF.

The CDR3: CASSPTGTEAFF. The CDR3 DNA sequence: TGTGCCAGCTCACCTACAGGCACTGAAGCTTTCTTT. The rearrangement uses TRBV18 and TRBJ1-1; a possible D gene is TRBD1 (5 bases). The CDR3 is made up of 12 amino acids. Trimming left V 3 bases short and J 4 bases short, with 6 bases between. CDR1 and CDR2 from the germline V gene are KGHSH and LQKENI.

This chain's CDR3 is CASRGLAGDNEQFF. In DNA form, the CDR3 reads TGTGCCTCCAGGGGACTAGCGGGAGACAATGAGCAGTTCTTC. The V and J genes are TRBV25-1 and TRBJ2-1; 14 positions match TRBD2. The germline CDR1 and CDR2 sequences are MGHDK and SYGVNS. V lost 11 bases, J lost 5 bases, and 5 bases stayed unmatched. This CDR3 comprises 14 residues.

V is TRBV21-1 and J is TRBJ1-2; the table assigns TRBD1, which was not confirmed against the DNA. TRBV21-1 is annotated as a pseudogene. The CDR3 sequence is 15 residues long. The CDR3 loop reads CASSNLRQVVGGYTF. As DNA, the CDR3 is TGTGCCAGCAGCAACCTAAGGCAGGTTGTGGGCGGCTACACCTTC.

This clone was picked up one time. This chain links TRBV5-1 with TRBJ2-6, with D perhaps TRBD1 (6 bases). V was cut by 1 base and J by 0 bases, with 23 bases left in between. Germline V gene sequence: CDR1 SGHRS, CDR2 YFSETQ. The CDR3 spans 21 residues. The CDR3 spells CASSLSWSGNRVSSGANVLTF. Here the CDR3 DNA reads TGCGCCAGCAGCTTGTCCTGGTCCGGAAACAGGGTCAGCTCTGGGGCCAACGTCCTGACTTTC.

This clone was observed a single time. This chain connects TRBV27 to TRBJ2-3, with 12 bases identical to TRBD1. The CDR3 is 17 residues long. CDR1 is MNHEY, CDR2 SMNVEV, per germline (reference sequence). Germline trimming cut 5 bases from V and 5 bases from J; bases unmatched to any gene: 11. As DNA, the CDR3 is TGTGCCAGCAGTCCGCTGGGGACAGGGGGCGCGGGAGATACGCAGTATTTT. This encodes CASSPLGTGGAGDTQYF.

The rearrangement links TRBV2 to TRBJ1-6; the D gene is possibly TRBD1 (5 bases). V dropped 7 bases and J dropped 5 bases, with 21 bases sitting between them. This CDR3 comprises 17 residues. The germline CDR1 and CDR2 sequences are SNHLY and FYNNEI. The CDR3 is CASNGGRGITNNSPLHF. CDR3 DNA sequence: TGTGCCAGCAATGGAGGGAGGGGTATTACCAATAATTCACCCCTCCACTTT.

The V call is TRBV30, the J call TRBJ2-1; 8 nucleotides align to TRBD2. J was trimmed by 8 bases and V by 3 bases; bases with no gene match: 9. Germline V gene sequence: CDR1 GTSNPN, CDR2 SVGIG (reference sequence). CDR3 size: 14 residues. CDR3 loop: CAWSAGGRYDEQFF. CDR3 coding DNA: TGTGCCTGGAGCGCGGGAGGCCGGTACGATGAGCAGTTCTTC.

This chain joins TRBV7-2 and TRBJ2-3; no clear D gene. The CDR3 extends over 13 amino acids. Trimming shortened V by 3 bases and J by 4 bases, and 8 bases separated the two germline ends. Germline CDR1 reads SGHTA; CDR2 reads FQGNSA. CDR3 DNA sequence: TGTGCCAGCAGCTTTAATAGTGCAGATACGCAGTATTTT. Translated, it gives CASSFNSADTQYF.

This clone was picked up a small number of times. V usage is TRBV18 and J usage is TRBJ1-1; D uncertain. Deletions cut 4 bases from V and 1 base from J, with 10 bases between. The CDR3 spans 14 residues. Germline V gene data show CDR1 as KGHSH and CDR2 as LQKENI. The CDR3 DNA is TGTGCCAGCTCACGAGGTCTAGAGAACACTGAAGCTTTCTTT. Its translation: CASSRGLENTEAFF.

In DNA, the CDR3 is TGCGCCAGCAGCTATTCTAGCGGGAGGATGGGTGAGCAGTTCTTC. Protein product: CASSYSSGRMGEQFF. The gene calls are TRBV5-1 and TRBJ2-1; 11 bases match TRBD2. Germline-derived CDR1 and CDR2 are SGHRS and YFSETQ. This CDR3 contains 15 residues. V gave up 3 bases and J gave up 9 bases; unmatched junction bases: 8.

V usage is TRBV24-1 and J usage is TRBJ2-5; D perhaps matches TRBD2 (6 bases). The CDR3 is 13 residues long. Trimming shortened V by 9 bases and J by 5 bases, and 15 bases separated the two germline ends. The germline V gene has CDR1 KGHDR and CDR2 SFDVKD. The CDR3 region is CATGGPGKETQYF. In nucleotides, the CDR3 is TGTGCCACCGGAGGGCCGGGGAAGGAGACCCAGTACTTC.